This record looks at one T cell receptor beta chain sequence and its context. J lost 7 bases, V lost 6 bases, and 11 bases had no gene match. Germline V gene sequence: CDR1 LNHDA, CDR2 SQIVND (reference sequence). The CDR3 spans 14 residues. The data derive from a study of blood T cell repertoires in COVID-19. Study-wide background: Donors in the United States, Italy and Spain gave samples during acute or convalescent COVID-19.

Participant ages covered about 18 to 90 years across about two dozen US areas. Two negative PCRs, clearance, or symptom resolution characterized the recovered Cohort 3 donors. Libraries were prepared by immunoSEQ multiplex PCR; TCRdb keeps only in-frame clonotypes and omits some of them. The table includes over 250,000 clones, approximately 92% detected once. V usage is TRBV19 and J usage is TRBJ1-2; TRBD1 matches at 7 bases. This clonotype was sampled from a woman in her late teens or twenties who had recovered from COVID-19. The sequenced sample consisted of PBMCs or T cells enriched from blood (not recorded which). This CDR3 is CASRMTGLLGGYTF. The CDR3 DNA sequence: TGTGCCAGTAGGATGACAGGGCTCCTCGGTGGCTACACCTTC. The variable domain in full, with the rest retrieved from reference TRBV19 and TRBJ1-2, is DGGITQSPKYLFRKEGQNVTLSCEQNLNHDAMYWYRQDPGQGLRLIYYSQIVNDFQKGDIAEGYSVSREKKESFPLTVTSAQKNPTAFYLCASRMTGLLGGYTFGSGTRLTVV.